The clone carrying this T cell receptor (beta chain) was observed a handful of times. Its antigen is unidentified. TCRdb re-called the RT-PCR reads through MiXCR, storing one row per CDR3 protein. The table lists a few hundred thousand distinct CDR3 sequences, 21% of them singletons. In germline, CDR1 is SEHNR, CDR2 FQNEAQ (reference sequence). The germline V and J ends were trimmed by 7 bases and 4 bases, with 16 bases remaining between them. There are 14 residues in the CDR3. This specimen comes from a study of response to subunit inactivated influenza vaccine. Findings and caveats of the study: The authors suggested that few new T cells are recruited per seasonal influenza vaccination.

The chain employs TRBV7-9 and TRBJ1-1; D not certain. This sample comprised PBMCs from blood, obtained less than 22 months after vaccination. The TCR sequence derives from a man aged 45 to 75 who received an inactivated influenza vaccine. In DNA form, the CDR3 reads TGTGCCAGCACCACGAAGGCAGGCGGCACTGAAGCTTTCTTT. Translation gives CASTTKAGGTEAFF.